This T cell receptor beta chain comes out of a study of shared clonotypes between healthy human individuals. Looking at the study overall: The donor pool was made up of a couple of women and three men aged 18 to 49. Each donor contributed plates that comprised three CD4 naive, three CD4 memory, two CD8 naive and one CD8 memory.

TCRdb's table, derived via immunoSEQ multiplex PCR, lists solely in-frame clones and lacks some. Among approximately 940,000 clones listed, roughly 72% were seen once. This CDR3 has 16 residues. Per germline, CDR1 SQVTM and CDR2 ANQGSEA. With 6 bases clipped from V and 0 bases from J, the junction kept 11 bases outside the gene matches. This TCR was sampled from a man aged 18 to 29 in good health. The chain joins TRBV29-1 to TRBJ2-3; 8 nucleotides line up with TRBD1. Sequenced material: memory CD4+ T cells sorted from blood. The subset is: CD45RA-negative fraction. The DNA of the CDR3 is TGCAGCGTCGGGACAGGCCTCTGGGGAAGCACAGATACGCAGTATTTT. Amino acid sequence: CSVGTGLWGSTDTQYF.